This T cell receptor beta chain was retrieved from a study of CD4 T cells in relation to SARS-CoV-2 and coronaviruses. About the research overall: TCR beta CDR3s were sequenced after 10-day antigen culture of PBMCs. The study, taken as a whole, reports: The cross-reactivity analysis covered only spike protein, not other viral proteins.

CDR1 is GTSNPN, CDR2 SVGIG, per germline (reference sequence). CDR3 length: 15 amino acids. V was cut by 1 base and J by 5 bases, with 14 bases left in between. Comments on this clone: Its target is not known.

TCRdb keeps only in-frame clones here, not all; method: immunoSEQ multiplex PCR. Of about 38,000 clones in the sample, 82% are singletons; the top ten hold around 4.2%. The receptor comes from an adult with COVID-19. The chain recombines TRBV30 with TRBJ1-4, with D perhaps matching TRBD1 (5 bases). Source material: naive CD4+ T cells from PBMCs, cultured in vitro. The subset: naive CD4+ T cells isolated by negative enrichment. The CDR3 DNA sequence: TGTGCCTGGAGTGAGGGGAGTCTTCCCAATGAAAAACTGTTTTTT. This translates into CAWSEGSLPNEKLFF. Full variable domain (rest looked up from reference TRBV30 and TRBJ1-4): SQTIHQWPATLVQPVGSPLSLECTVEGTSNPNLYWYRQAAGRGLQLLFYSVGIGQISSEVPQNLSASRPQDRQFILSSKKLLLSDSGFYLCAWSEGSLPNEKLFFGSGTQLSVL.